This paragraph covers one T cell receptor beta chain sequence. Its cognate antigen is unknown. An even split of each subset's genomic DNA across several immunoSEQ plates was performed. The assay was immunoSEQ multiplex PCR, and TCRdb's table has in-frame clones only and misses some. Here the sample spans around 2,000,000 clones, over 85% being singletons. This entry comes from a study of shared clonotypes between healthy human individuals. Study context: Aged between 18 and 49, the donors were a couple of women and a few men.

Study findings and constraints: Clonotype sharing levels among donors were expected to vary with sequencing depth. Sharing across a handful of donors was seen in roughly 5% of naive CD4 clonotypes.

The CDR3 runs 15 residues. The V end lost 0 bases, the J end lost 2 bases, and 11 bases lay between the germline ends. Looked up from germline, CDR1 is SNHLY and CDR2 is FYNNEI. Sample: naive CD4+ T cells sorted from blood. Subset here: CD45RA+ positively selected. The rearrangement links TRBV2 to TRBJ2-7, with D perhaps matching TRBD1 (5 bases). The clonotype was recovered from a man aged 18 to 30 in good health. DNA for the CDR3: TGTGCCAGCAGTGAAGCGGCAGGGCTCACCTACGAGCAGTACTTC. This gives the protein CASSEAAGLTYEQYF. The full variable domain, its missing parts supplied by reference TRBV2 and TRBJ2-7, is EPEVTQTPSHQVTQMGQEVILRCVPISNHLYFYWYRQILGQKVEFLVSFYNNEISEKSEIFDDQFSVERPDGSNFTLKIRSTKLEDSAMYFCASSEAAGLTYEQYFGPGTRLTVT.